This T cell receptor (beta chain) was retrieved from a study of molecular identifiers for immune sequencing clone quantification. The CDR3 has 14 residues. V gave up 3 bases and J gave up 2 bases, with 13 bases separating them. Germline V CDR1 and CDR2: DFQATT, SNEGSKA (reference sequence). There are many counts of this clonotype. The bulk TCR libraries were made with methods described before and with listed TCR primers. TCRdb re-called the PCR reads through MiXCR, storing one row per CDR3 protein. The sample includes about 640,000 distinct CDR3 sequences, nearly 20% of them seen just once. This clonotype originated in a human donor in good health. Some libraries in this study had Jurkat cell RNA spiked in. Sequencing was performed on naive CD8+ T cells from blood, with Jurkat cell RNA spiked in. Documented subset: FACS-sorted CD8+CD4-CCR7+CD45RA+ naive T cells. This chain joins TRBV20-1 and TRBJ2-5; D remains ambiguous. The CDR3 nucleotides are TGCAGTGCTAGCACATCGAACGATCAAGAGACCCAGTACTTC. Translation gives CSASTSNDQETQYF.